The clone carrying this T cell receptor beta chain was detected once. The germline CDR1 and CDR2 sequences are KGHDR and SFDVKD. Trimming removed 5 bases from V and 10 bases from J; junction bases left unmatched: 11. The CDR3 runs to 15 residues. The source of the sample is a study of control samples from healthy donors and cancer patients. Clones were read by immunoSEQ multiplex PCR, and TCRdb kept only the in-frame ones, dropping some. The table includes some 100,000 clones, around three quarters detected once. The source is a woman aged 25-40 years in good health. The rearrangement joins TRBV24-1 to TRBJ2-1, with TRBD2 identical over 9 bases. Sequencing was done on a sample of blood. CDR3 in amino acids: CATSATGTSSGEQFF. CDR3 nucleotides: TGTGCCACCAGTGCAACCGGGACTAGCAGCGGAGAGCAGTTCTTC.